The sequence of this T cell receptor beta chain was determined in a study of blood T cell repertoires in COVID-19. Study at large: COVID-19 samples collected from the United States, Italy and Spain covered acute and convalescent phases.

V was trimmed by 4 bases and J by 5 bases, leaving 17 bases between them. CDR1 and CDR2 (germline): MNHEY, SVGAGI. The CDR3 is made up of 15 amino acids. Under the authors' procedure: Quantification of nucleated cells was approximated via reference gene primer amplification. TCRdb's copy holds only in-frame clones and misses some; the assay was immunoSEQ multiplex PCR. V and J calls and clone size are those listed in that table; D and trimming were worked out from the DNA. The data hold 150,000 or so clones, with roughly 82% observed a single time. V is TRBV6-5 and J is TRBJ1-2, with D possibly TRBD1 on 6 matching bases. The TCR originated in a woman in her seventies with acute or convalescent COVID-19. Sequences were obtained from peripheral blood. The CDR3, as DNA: TGTGCCAGCAGTTCTACTAGGGGGGGCGCTTATGGCTACACCTTC. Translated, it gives CASSSTRGGAYGYTF.